This TCR beta chain is drawn from a study of immune evolution from preneoplasia to lung adenocarcinoma (dated by TCRdb to the early 2020s). Broadly, across the study: HLA loss of heterozygosity was observed in approximately 7%, 15% and 30% of AIS, MIA and ADC lesions, respectively, and was not observed in any AAH lesions. Immune contexture across lung adenocarcinoma precursors and invasive adenocarcinoma was profiled using immune gene expression, TCR sequencing and multiplex immunofluorescence. Resected precursor lesions (AAH, AIS, MIA) and invasive adenocarcinomas were compared against paired morphologically normal lung tissue. Sample size was based on specimen availability rather than a prior power calculation. The immune data were integrated with whole exome sequencing and methylation data from the same cohort of nodules. The overall cohort comprised under 70 patients with pulmonary nodules who underwent surgical resection. A total of under 55 patients contributed TCR sequencing data. According to the study, roughly 100 samples were used for TCR sequencing. POLYSOLVER was used to infer Class I HLA alleles from exome data, and LOHHLA was used to detect allele-specific HLA loss. Here is what the overall study found, with its caveats: All patients were from Japan and China, so applicability to Western populations was uncertain. The findings rested on association rather than direct causation, and larger cohorts with long-term follow-up and longitudinal biopsies were considered necessary. The highest T cell clonality was observed in KRAS-mutant nodules compared with EGFR-mutant or double wild-type lesions. The highest clonality was observed in normal lung, whereas higher T cell density and diversity but lower clonality appeared to be present in later-stage lesions. Top T cell clone frequencies were highest in normal lung and appeared to decrease progressively from AAH through AIS, MIA and invasive adenocarcinoma.

V and J are truncated by 5 bases and 1 base respectively, leaving an intervening sequence of 11 bases. There are 14 amino acids in the CDR3, from cysteine to phenylalanine inclusive. The kept DNA is CDR3 alone, 42 bases in frame from the first base. Via the germline V gene, CDR1 is SGHTA and CDR2 FQGNSA. Note on this clone: Its target antigen remains unknown. No clone much larger than this one lies a single base away; base qualities are absent.

Between about 2014 and 2018, the patients underwent resection in either Japan or China. Two lung cancer pathologists independently reviewed H&E slides to confirm the histologic diagnosis of every case. For nucleic acid extraction, premalignant or tumor cells were enriched by macro-dissection following pathologic assessment. DNA was isolated from FFPE tissue using the AllPrep DNA/RNA FFPE Kit. TCR beta CDR3 regions were sequenced from DNA using the immunoSEQ hsTCRbeta Kit. As for how the authors treated the data: The ImmunoSEQ Analyzer was used to analyse the TCR sequencing data. T cell clonality was defined as 1 minus Pielou's evenness, as computed on productive rearrangements. The inverse Simpson index, applied to productive templates, was used to measure T cell diversity. T cell density was TCR beta template counts normalized to usable DNA, estimated by amplifying and sequencing housekeeping genes. Two-sided Kruskal-Wallis tests were used to compare TCR metrics between histologic stages. Sourced from immuneACCESS, this table was stored by TCRdb with only in-frame sequences that have V and J called. A share of the clones is absent; for the studies checked, an unresolved V gene accounts for under half, and the remainder has no known explanation. V and J calls and clone size are given by that table; D and trimming were obtained from the DNA. The sample records some 4,300 clones, over 75% of which are singletons. Jointly, the top ten make up more than 6.5% of the sample.

The TCR sequence derives from a person aged 60 to 80 with lung adenocarcinoma. The sample consisted of FFPE lung adenocarcinoma in situ tissue. The cell subset or site label, read with the paper, signifies: preinvasive adenocarcinoma in situ (AIS). The chain is assembled from TRBV7-2 and TRBJ1-2, with the D gene call left open. The encoded CDR3 is CASSPRTGNYGYTF. Read as DNA, the sequence is TGTGCCAGCAGCCCAAGGACGGGTAACTATGGCTACACCTTC.